Below are 18 T cell receptor beta chains sequenced from a single sample in a study of blood T cell repertoires in COVID-19. Assay used: immunoSEQ multiplex PCR; TCRdb lists only in-frame clones, some missing. The sample yields under 150,000 clones, just under 90% seen once. The sequenced sample was peripheral blood. The source is a woman aged 45-59 years with acute or convalescent COVID-19.

This chain uses TRBV6-1 with TRBJ1-3; no clear D gene. Germline assignment: CDR1 MNHNS and CDR2 SASEGT. The CDR3 loop spans 15 amino acids. The V end lost 2 bases, the J end lost 0 bases, and 8 bases lay between the germline ends. In DNA form, the CDR3 reads TGTGCCAGCAGTGAACCGTCCCCCTCTGGAAACACCATATATTTT. Residues: CASSEPSPSGNTIYF.

The chain joins TRBV3-1 (or the pseudogene TRBV3-2) to TRBJ2-5; TRBD2 matches at 15 bases. The CDR3 covers 14 residues. With V trimmed by 4 bases and J by 12 bases, 6 bases remained unmatched. The germline gives CDR1 LGHDT, CDR2 YNNKEL (reference sequence). The CDR3 spells CASSRGLAGGPEYF. The CDR3 bases are TGTGCCAGCAGCCGCGGACTAGCGGGGGGGCCGGAGTACTTC.

V and J are TRBV6-5 and TRBJ1-2, with D perhaps TRBD1 (5 bases). This CDR3 spans 12 amino acids. Germline V gives CDR1 MNHEY, CDR2 SVGAGI. Trimming shortened V by 2 bases and J by 13 bases, and 14 bases separated the two germline ends. The CDR3 bases are TGTGCCAGCAGTTACAACGACCGACAGTTCACCTTC. It codes for CASSYNDRQFTF.

The chain has TRBV6-5 and TRBJ1-2; perhaps TRBD1 as D (6 bases). Between the trimmed V and J ends, which lost 6 bases and 4 bases, there was a span of 9 bases. CDR3 length equals 12 residues. Germline V gene data show CDR1 as MNHEY and CDR2 as SVGAGI. The CDR3: CASSLDSYGYTF. CDR3 nucleotides: TGTGCCAGCAGCCTGGACAGCTATGGCTACACCTTC.

The V call is TRBV5-1, the J call TRBJ2-2; perhaps TRBD1 as D (6 bases). Germline loops: CDR1 SGHRS, CDR2 YFSETQ. V dropped 0 bases and J dropped 3 bases, with 9 bases sitting between them. This CDR3 has 15 residues. CDR3 DNA: TGCGCCAGCAGCTTGGTCAGGGGTGACACCGGGGAGCTGTTTTTT. This sequence encodes CASSLVRGDTGELFF.

This chain links TRBV27 with TRBJ1-4, with 9 positions matching TRBD1. The ends lost 3 bases at V and 0 bases at J; junction bases unmatched: 8. The CDR3 contains 18 residues. CDR1 and CDR2 from the germline V gene are MNHEY and SMNVEV (reference sequence). DNA for the CDR3: TGTGCCAGCAGTTTCGAGGGACAGGGCCCTGCAACTAATGAAAAACTGTTTTTT. Amino acids: CASSFEGQGPATNEKLFF.

The V and J genes are TRBV19 and TRBJ1-5; TRBD1 matches at 8 bases. Germline CDR1 and CDR2: LNHDA and SQIVND (reference sequence). CDR3 size: 15 residues. The V gene end was trimmed by 5 bases and the J gene end by 0 bases; junction bases not matched to a gene: 3. This CDR3 reads CASSPGQASNQPQHF. Written as DNA, the CDR3 is TGTGCCAGTAGTCCGGGACAGGCTAGCAATCAGCCCCAGCATTTT.

The chain links TRBV28 to TRBJ1-4, with D possibly being TRBD1 (5 bases). Germline V gives CDR1 MDHEN, CDR2 SYDVKM. The CDR3 runs 16 residues. Trimming cost V 6 bases and J 7 bases, with 21 bases left between them. For the CDR3, the DNA is TGTGCCAGCAGCTCATGGTCGAGCAGGGCTGTTGAAAAACTGTTTTTT. Translated: CASSSWSSRAVEKLFF.

Written as DNA, the CDR3 is TGTGCCAGTACCGGACTAGCGGTCGCCTACGAGCAGTACTTC. Its translation is CASTGLAVAYEQYF. The J gene is TRBJ2-7, the V gene TRBV19; 10 bases are a match to TRBD2. The CDR3 has 14 residues. The junction had 5 bases not matched to a gene; V was cut back by 7 bases and J by 2 bases. CDR1 is LNHDA and CDR2 is SQIVND in the germline V gene (reference sequence).

There are a few counts of this clone. The chain is built from TRBV11-2 and TRBJ2-3; D is unresolved. Trimming cost V 4 bases and J 1 base, with 3 bases left between them. From germline, CDR1 is SGHAT and CDR2 FQNNGV. The CDR3 covers 12 residues. The CDR3 DNA reads as TGTGCCAGCAGCTCCGGCACAGATACGCAGTATTTT. The encoded protein is CASSSGTDTQYF. Variable domain in full (rest from reference TRBV11-2 and TRBJ2-3): EAGVAQSPRYKIIEKRQSVAFWCNPISGHATLYWYQQILGQGPKLLIQFQNNGVVDDSQLPKDRFSAERLKGVDSTLKIQPAKLEDSAVYLCASSSGTDTQYFGPGTRLTVL.

V and J are TRBV20-1 and TRBJ1-1, with D maybe TRBD1 (5 bases). This CDR3 contains 11 residues. Trimming left V 5 bases short and J 7 bases short, with 11 bases between. Germline V gene data show CDR1 as DFQATT and CDR2 as SNEGSKA (reference sequence). The CDR3 protein is CSAFTDSEAFF. CDR3 DNA: TGCAGTGCTTTCACCGACAGTGAAGCTTTCTTT.

This rearrangement joins TRBV28 to TRBJ1-5; a possible D gene is TRBD1 (5 bases). CDR1 is MDHEN and CDR2 is SYDVKM in the germline V gene. This CDR3 has 14 residues. Trimming cost V 5 bases and J 4 bases, with 12 bases left between them. The DNA of the CDR3 is TGTGCCAGCAGTCACAGGAGAACGAATCAGCCCCAGCATTTT. It specifies CASSHRRTNQPQHF.

This chain links TRBV4-3 with TRBJ2-5, with 8 bases lining up with TRBD2. Germline loops: CDR1 LGHNA, CDR2 YSLEER. The CDR3 spans 12 residues. V shed 4 bases, J shed 5 bases, and the junction held 0 bases outside the gene matches. Written as DNA, the CDR3 is TGCGCCAGCAGCCGCGGGAGGGAGACCCAGTACTTC. Translation gives CASSRGRETQYF.

This clone appeared once. This chain joins TRBV14 and TRBJ2-2, with TRBD1 identical over 9 bases. The CDR3 has 16 amino acids. The trim removed 6 bases at V and 5 bases at J, leaving 10 bases unmatched. Germline lookup yields CDR1 SGHDN and CDR2 FVKESK. CDR3 coding DNA: TGTGCCAGCAGTTTGGAGGGACAGGGAAGGACCGGGGAGCTGTTTTTT. Translation: CASSLEGQGRTGELFF.

On this clone: The junction departs from the called germline gene at one end, perhaps through a read error. This chain links TRBV6-2 or TRBV6-3 with TRBJ1-2; 7 nucleotides line up with TRBD1. The CDR3 runs to 12 residues. Germline V gives CDR1 MNHEY, CDR2 SVGEGT. For the CDR3, the DNA is TGTGCCAGCAGTTACTTTGGGACAGCTAACGCCTTC. Encoded protein: CASSYFGTANAF.

The chain links TRBV10-3 to TRBJ2-7; 12 nucleotides line up with TRBD1. With V trimmed by 10 bases and J by 4 bases, 8 bases remained unmatched. The length of the CDR3 is 14 residues. Germline CDR1 ENHRY, CDR2 SYGVKD. Here the CDR3 DNA reads TGTGCCACAGGTGGGGGACAGGGGGCTTACGAGCAGTACTTC. The encoded protein is CATGGGQGAYEQYF.

The chain recombines TRBV6-5 with TRBJ1-2; TRBD1 might be the D (5 bases). The V end was cut by 9 bases, the J end by 8 bases, with 16 bases between. Per the germline V gene, CDR1 is MNHEY and CDR2 is SVGAGI. CDR3 size: 12 residues. The CDR3 loop is CASSTGSGGYTF. In DNA, the CDR3 is TGTGCCAGTAGTACAGGATCTGGAGGCTACACCTTC.

CDR3 sequence (DNA): TGTGCCAGCAGTTCCCGTTCAGATACGCAGTATTTT. Translation: CASSSRSDTQYF. The chain is built from TRBV6-5 and TRBJ2-3; D is undetermined. V was cut by 4 bases and J by 4 bases, with 6 bases left in between. Germline CDR1 reads MNHEY; CDR2 reads SVGAGI. This CDR3 contains 12 residues.